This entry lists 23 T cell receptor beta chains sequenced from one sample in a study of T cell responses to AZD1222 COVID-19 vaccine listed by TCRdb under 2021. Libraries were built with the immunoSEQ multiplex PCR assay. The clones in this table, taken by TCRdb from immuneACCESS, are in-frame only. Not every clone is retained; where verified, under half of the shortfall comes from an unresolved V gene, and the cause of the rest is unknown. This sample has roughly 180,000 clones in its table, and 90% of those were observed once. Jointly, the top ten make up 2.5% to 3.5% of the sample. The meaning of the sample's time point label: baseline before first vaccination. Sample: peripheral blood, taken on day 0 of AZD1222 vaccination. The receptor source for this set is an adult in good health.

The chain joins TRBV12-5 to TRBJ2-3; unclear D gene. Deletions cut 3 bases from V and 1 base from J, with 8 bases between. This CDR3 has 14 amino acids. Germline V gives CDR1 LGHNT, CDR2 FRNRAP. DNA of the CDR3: TGTGCTAGTGGTTTCCAACTGGGCACAGATACGCAGTATTTT. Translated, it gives CASGFQLGTDTQYF.

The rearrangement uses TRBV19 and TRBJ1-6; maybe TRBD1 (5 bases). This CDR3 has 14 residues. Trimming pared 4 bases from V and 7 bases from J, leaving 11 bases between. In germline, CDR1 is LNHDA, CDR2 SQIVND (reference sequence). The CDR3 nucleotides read TGTGCCAGTAGTACCAGGGATTCGAATTCACCCCTCCACTTT. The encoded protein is CASSTRDSNSPLHF. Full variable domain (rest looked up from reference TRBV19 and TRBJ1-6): DGGITQSPKYLFRKEGQNVTLSCEQNLNHDAMYWYRQDPGQGLRLIYYSQIVNDFQKGDIAEGYSVSREKKESFPLTVTSAQKNPTAFYLCASSTRDSNSPLHFGNGTRLTVT.

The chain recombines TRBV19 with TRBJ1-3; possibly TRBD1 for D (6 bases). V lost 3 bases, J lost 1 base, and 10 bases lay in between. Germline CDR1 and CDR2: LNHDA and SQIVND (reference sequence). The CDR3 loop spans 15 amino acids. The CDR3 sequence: CASSMPGQSGNTIYF. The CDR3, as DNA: TGTGCCAGTAGTATGCCTGGACAGTCTGGAAACACCATATATTTT.

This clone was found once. CDR3 in DNA: TGCGCCAGCAGCTTGAGCAGCAATCAGCCCCAGCATTTT. It specifies CASSLSSNQPQHF. The chain has TRBV5-1 and TRBJ1-5; D remains unclear. CDR3 length equals 13 residues. Germline CDR1 SGHRS, CDR2 YFSETQ. Trimming left V 1 base short and J 1 base short, with 3 bases between.

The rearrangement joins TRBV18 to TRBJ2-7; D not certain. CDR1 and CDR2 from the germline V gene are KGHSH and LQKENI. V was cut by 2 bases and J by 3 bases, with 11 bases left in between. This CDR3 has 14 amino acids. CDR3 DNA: TGTGCCAGCTCACCAAGTCCGATAAACTACGAGCAGTACTTC. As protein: CASSPSPINYEQYF.

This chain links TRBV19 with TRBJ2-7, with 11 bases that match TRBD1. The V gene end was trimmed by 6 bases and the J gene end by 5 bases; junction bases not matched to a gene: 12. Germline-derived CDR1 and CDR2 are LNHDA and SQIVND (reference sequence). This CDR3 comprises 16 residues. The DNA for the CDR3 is TGTGCCAGTAGAGAAAGCACAGGACAGGGGGCCCACGAGCAGTACTTC. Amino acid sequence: CASRESTGQGAHEQYF.

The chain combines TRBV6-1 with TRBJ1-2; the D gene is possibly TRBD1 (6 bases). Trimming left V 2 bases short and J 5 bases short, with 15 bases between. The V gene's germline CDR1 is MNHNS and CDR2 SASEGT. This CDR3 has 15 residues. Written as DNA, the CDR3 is TGTGCCAGCAGTGAATCCTGGAGGGGGGGGTATGGCTACACCTTC. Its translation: CASSESWRGGYGYTF.

CDR3 protein: CASSLPPSVTSSTDTQYF. The CDR3 DNA is TGTGCCAGCAGCTTACCTCCCTCAGTAACTTCTAGCACAGATACGCAGTATTTT. This chain uses TRBV11-2 with TRBJ2-3; D gene uncertain. Between the trimmed V and J ends, which lost 2 bases and 0 bases, there was a span of 18 bases. Germline V gene data show CDR1 as SGHAT and CDR2 as FQNNGV. The CDR3 is made up of 18 amino acids.

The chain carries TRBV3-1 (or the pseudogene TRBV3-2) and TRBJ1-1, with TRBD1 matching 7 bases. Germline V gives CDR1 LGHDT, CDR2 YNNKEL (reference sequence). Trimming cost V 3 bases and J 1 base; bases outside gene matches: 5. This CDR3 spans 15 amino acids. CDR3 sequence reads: CASSQAGQSNTEAFF. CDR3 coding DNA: TGTGCCAGCAGCCAGGCGGGACAGTCGAACACTGAAGCTTTCTTT.

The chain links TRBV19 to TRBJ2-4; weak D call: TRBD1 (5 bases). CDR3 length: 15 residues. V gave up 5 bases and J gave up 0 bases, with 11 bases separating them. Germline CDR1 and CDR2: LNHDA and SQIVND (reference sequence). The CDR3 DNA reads TGTGCCAGTAGTCCAACAGGACCAGCCAAAAACATTCAGTACTTC. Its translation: CASSPTGPAKNIQYF. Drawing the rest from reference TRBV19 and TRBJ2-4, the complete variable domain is DGGITQSPKYLFRKEGQNVTLSCEQNLNHDAMYWYRQDPGQGLRLIYYSQIVNDFQKGDIAEGYSVSREKKESFPLTVTSAQKNPTAFYLCASSPTGPAKNIQYFGAGTRLSVL.

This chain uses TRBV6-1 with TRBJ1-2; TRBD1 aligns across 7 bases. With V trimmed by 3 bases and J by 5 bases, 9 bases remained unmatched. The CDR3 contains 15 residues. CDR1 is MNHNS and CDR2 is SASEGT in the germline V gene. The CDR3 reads CASSDIRTGLYGYTF. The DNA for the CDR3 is TGTGCCAGCAGTGATATTAGGACAGGCCTATATGGCTACACCTTC.

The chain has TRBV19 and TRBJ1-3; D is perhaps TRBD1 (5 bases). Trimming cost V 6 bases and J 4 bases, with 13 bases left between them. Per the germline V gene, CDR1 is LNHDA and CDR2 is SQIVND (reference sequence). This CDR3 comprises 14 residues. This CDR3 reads CASRLEGQGNTIYF. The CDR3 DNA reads TGTGCCAGTAGATTGGAGGGGCAAGGAAACACCATATATTTT.

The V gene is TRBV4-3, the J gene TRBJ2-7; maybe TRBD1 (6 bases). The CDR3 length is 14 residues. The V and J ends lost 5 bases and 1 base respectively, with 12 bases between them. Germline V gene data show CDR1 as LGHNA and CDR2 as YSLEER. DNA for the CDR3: TGCGCCAGCAGCGGTAACAGGGCATCCTACGAGCAGTACTTC. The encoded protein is CASSGNRASYEQYF.

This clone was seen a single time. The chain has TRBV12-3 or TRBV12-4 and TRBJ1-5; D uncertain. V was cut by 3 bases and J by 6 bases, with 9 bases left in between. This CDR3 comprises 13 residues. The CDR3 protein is CASSLERVQPQHF. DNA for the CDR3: TGTGCCAGCAGTTTGGAGAGGGTTCAGCCCCAGCATTTT.

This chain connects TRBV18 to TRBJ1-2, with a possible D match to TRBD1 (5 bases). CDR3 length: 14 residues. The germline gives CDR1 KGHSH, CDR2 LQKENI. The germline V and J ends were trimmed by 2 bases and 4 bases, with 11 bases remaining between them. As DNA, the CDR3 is TGTGCCAGCTCACCAGATGGGGCCACCTATGGCTACACCTTC. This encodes CASSPDGATYGYTF.

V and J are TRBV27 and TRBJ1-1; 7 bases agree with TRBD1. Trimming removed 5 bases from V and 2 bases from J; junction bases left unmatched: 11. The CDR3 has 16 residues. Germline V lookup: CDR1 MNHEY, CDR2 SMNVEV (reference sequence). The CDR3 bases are TGTGCCAGCAGTATTAGGCCGGGACAGACTAACACTGAAGCTTTCTTT. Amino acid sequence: CASSIRPGQTNTEAFF.

CDR3 DNA sequence: TGTGCCAGCAGCCAAGAAACCACTCTGGGGGAGCAGTACTTC. Amino acid sequence: CASSQETTLGEQYF. The chain recombines TRBV3-1 (or the pseudogene TRBV3-2) with TRBJ2-7; D uncertain. The CDR3 runs to 14 residues. CDR1 LGHDT and CDR2 YNNKEL come from the germline V gene (reference sequence). V was cut by 0 bases and J by 7 bases, with 13 bases left in between.

The CDR3 DNA reads as TGTGCCAGCAGCTTAGACAGGGGGCGAAGTGGCTACACCTTC. The encoded protein is CASSLDRGRSGYTF. The rearrangement links TRBV7-3 to TRBJ1-2; 10 bases fit TRBD1. The CDR3 has 14 residues. Looked up from germline, CDR1 is SGHTA and CDR2 is FQGTGA. V lost 2 bases, J lost 7 bases, and 4 bases stayed unmatched.

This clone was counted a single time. The CDR3 protein is CASSGLNTEAFF. The CDR3 DNA follows: TGCGCCAGCAGCGGACTTAACACTGAAGCTTTCTTT. This chain uses TRBV10-1 with TRBJ1-1, with D unresolved. The V and J ends lost 6 bases and 2 bases respectively, with 7 bases between them. The CDR3 runs to 12 residues. Germline-derived CDR1 and CDR2 are WNHNN and SYGVQD (reference sequence).

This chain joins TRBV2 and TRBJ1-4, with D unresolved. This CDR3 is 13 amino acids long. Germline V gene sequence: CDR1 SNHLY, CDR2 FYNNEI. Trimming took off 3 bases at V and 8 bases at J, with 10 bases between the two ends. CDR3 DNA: TGTGCCAGCAGTGATAACGGGAGGGAAAAACTGTTTTTT. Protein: CASSDNGREKLFF.

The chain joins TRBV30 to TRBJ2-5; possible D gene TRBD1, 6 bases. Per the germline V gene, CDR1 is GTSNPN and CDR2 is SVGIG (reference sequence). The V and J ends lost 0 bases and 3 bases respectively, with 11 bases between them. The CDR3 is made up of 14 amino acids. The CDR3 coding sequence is TGTGCCTGGAGTGTATTGACAGGCAAAGAGACCCAGTACTTC. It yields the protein CAWSVLTGKETQYF.

The CDR3 sequence: CASSQETGVNEKLFF. The CDR3 nucleotides are TGTGCCAGCAGCCAAGAAACAGGGGTTAATGAAAAACTGTTTTTT. The V gene is TRBV3-1 (or the pseudogene TRBV3-2), the J gene TRBJ1-4, with 7 nucleotides matching TRBD1. Trimming cost V 0 bases and J 4 bases; bases outside gene matches: 2. Per the germline V gene, CDR1 is LGHDT and CDR2 is YNNKEL (reference sequence). The CDR3 loop spans 15 amino acids.

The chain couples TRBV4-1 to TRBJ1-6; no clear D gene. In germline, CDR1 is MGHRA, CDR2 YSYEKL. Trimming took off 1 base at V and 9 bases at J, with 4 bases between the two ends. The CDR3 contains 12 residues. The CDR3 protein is CASSQGGSPLHF. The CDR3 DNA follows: TGCGCCAGCAGCCAAGGGGGTTCACCCCTCCACTTT.